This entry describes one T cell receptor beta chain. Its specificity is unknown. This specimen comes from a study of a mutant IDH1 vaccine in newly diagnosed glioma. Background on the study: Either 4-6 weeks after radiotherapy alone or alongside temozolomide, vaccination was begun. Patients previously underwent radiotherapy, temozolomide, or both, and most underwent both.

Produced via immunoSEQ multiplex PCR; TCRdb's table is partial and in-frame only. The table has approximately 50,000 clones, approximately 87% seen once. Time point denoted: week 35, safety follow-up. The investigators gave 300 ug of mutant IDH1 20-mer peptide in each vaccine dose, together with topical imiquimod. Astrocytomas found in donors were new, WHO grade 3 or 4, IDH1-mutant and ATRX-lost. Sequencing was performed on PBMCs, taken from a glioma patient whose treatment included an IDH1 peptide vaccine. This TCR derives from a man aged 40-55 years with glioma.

CDR3 in amino acids: CTSSQDILAQYNEQFF. The CDR3 DNA reads TGCACCAGCAGCCAAGATATCCTAGCGCAATACAATGAGCAGTTCTTC. V and J are TRBV1 and TRBJ2-1; the DNA was not compared with TRBD2, the D call given in the table. TRBV1 is an annotated pseudogene. This CDR3 has 16 residues.